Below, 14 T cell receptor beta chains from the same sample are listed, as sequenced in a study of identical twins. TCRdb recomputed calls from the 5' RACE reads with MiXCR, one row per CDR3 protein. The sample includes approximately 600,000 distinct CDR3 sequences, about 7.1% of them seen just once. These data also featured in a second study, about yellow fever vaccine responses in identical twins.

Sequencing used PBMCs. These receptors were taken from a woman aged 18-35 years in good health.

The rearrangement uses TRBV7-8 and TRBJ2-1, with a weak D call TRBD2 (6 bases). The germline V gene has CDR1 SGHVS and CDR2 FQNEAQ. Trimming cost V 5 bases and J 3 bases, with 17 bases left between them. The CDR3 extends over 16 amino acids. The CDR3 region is CASSQSIPSVYNEQFF. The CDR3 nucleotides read TGTGCCAGCAGCCAATCGATCCCTAGCGTCTACAATGAGCAGTTCTTC.

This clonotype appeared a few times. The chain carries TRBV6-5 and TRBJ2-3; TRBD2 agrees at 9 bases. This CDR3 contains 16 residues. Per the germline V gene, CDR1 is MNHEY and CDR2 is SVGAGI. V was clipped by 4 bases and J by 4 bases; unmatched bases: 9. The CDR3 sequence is CASSSRTAGGADTQYF. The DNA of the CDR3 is TGTGCCAGCAGTTCCAGGACAGCGGGGGGTGCAGATACGCAGTATTTT.

The CDR3 is CASSFLPGSGGNKETQYF. CDR3 coding DNA: TGTGCCAGCAGTTTCCTACCTGGTAGCGGGGGAAATAAAGAGACCCAGTACTTC. The rearrangement uses TRBV28 and TRBJ2-5, with 9 bases fitting TRBD2. The V segment lost 3 bases and the J segment 3 bases; nucleotides outside the gene matches: 14. The CDR3 contains 18 residues. Germline V gene lookup returns CDR1 MDHEN and CDR2 SYDVKM.

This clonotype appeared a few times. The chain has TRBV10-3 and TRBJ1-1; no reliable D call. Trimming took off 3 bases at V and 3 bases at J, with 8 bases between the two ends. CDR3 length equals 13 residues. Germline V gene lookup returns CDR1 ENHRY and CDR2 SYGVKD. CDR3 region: CAISDTRYTEAFF. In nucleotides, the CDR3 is TGTGCCATCAGTGATACGAGGTACACTGAAGCTTTCTTT.

The CDR3 spells CASSPRDTVNTEAFF. In nucleotides, the CDR3 is TGCGCCAGCAGCCCTAGGGACACCGTGAACACTGAAGCTTTCTTT. This chain connects TRBV5-1 to TRBJ1-1, with D possibly being TRBD1 (6 bases). V was pared by 4 bases and J by 0 bases, with 13 bases between. Per the germline V gene, CDR1 is SGHRS and CDR2 is YFSETQ. The CDR3 extends over 15 amino acids.

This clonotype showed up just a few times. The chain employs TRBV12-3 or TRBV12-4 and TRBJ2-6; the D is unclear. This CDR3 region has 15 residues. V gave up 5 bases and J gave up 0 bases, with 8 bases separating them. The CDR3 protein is CASSIGSSGANVLTF. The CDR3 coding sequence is TGTGCCAGCAGTATCGGTTCCTCTGGGGCCAACGTCCTGACTTTC.

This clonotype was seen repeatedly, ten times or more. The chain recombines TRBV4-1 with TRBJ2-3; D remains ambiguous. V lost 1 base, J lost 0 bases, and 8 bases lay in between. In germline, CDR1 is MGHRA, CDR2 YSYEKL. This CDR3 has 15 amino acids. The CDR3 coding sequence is TGCGCCAGCAGCCAAGGAATCCTTAGCACAGATACGCAGTATTTT. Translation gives CASSQGILSTDTQYF.

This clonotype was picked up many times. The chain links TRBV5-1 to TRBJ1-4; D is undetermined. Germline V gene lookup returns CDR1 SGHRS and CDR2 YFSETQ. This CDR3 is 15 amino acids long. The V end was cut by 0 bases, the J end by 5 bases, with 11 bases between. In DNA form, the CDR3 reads TGCGCCAGCAGCTTGGCCGGAGGTTTGAATGAAAAACTGTTTTTT. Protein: CASSLAGGLNEKLFF.

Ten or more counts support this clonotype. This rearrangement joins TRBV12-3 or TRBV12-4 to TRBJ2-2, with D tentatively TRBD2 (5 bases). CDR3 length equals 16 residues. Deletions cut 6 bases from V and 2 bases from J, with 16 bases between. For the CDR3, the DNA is TGTGCCAGCAGAGGAAACGGGGATGCTAACACCGGGGAGCTGTTTTTT. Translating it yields CASRGNGDANTGELFF.

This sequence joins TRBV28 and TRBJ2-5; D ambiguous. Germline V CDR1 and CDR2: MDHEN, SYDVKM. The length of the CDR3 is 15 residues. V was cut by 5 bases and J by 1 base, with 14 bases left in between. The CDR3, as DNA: TGTGCCAGCAGTCAGGTCAACCCCCGCCAAGAGACCCAGTACTTC. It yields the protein CASSQVNPRQETQYF.

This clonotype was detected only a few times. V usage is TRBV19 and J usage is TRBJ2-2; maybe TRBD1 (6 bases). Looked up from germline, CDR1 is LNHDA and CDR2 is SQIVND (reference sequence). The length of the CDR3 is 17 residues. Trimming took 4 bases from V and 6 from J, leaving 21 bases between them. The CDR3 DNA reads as TGTGCCAGTAGTACCGGACAGTGGGGAAGGGTGTCCGGGGAGCTGTTTTTT. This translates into CASSTGQWGRVSGELFF. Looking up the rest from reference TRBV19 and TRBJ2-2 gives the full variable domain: DGGITQSPKYLFRKEGQNVTLSCEQNLNHDAMYWYRQDPGQGLRLIYYSQIVNDFQKGDIAEGYSVSREKKESFPLTVTSAQKNPTAFYLCASSTGQWGRVSGELFFGEGSRLTVL.

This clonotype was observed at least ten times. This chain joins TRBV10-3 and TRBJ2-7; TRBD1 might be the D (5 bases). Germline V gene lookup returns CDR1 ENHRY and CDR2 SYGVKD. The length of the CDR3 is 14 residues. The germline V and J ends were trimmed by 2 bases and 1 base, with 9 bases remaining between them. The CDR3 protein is CAISEGARSYEQYF. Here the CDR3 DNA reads TGTGCCATCAGTGAGGGGGCGCGGTCCTACGAGCAGTACTTC.

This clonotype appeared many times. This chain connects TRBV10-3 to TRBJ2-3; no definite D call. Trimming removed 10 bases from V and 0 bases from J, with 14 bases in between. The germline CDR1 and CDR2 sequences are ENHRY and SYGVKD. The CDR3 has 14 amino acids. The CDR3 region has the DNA TGTGCCACCCTTAAATGGGGAAGCACAGATACGCAGTATTTT. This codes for CATLKWGSTDTQYF.

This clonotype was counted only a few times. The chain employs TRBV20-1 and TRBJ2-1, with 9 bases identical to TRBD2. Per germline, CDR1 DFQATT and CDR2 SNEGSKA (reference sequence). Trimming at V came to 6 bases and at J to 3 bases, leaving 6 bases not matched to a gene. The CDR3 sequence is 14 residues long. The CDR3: CSASPRGGYNEQFF. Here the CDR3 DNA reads TGCAGTGCCAGCCCGCGGGGGGGCTACAATGAGCAGTTCTTC.